Shown below are 26 T cell receptor beta chains from a single sample sequenced in a study of response to subunit inactivated influenza vaccine (dated by TCRdb to between 2018 and 2020). Library creation used RT-PCR. Sequencing took place on an Illumina HiSeq 2500. Clones were called with MiXCR by TCRdb after fastp trimmed the public reads at Q25, and only in-frame beta chains were retained. All rows with the same CDR3 protein become a single entry with the most common DNA and genes. This sample comprises 610,000 or so distinct CDR3 sequences, 13% to 15% of them detected only once. The ten largest account for around 10% of the sample. The source was PBMCs from blood, collected 11 to 12 days after vaccination. Receptors originate from a man in his forties or fifties who received an inactivated influenza vaccine. Donor details come from another sample of the same person, matched by shared clones.

The chain links TRBV9 to TRBJ1-5, with 10 bases identical to TRBD1. V shed 0 bases and J 6 bases; nucleotides not matched to a gene: 3. Germline V lookup: CDR1 SGDLS, CDR2 YYNGEE. The CDR3 is 15 residues long. The CDR3 DNA reads TGTGCCAGCAGCGTAGGGGACAGGGGTAGTCAGCCCCAGCATTTT. This encodes CASSVGDRGSQPQHF.

The J gene is TRBJ1-6, the V gene TRBV7-8; 8 bases map to TRBD1. Trimming took 1 base from V and 10 from J; bases not matched to a gene: 9. Germline CDR1 SGHVS, CDR2 FQNEAQ. This CDR3 has 16 amino acids. CDR3 in DNA: TGTGCCAGCAGCTTAGGGGCGACAGGGGAAAGGTCACCCCTCCACTTT. It specifies CASSLGATGERSPLHF.

The chain carries TRBV5-5 and TRBJ2-6; 10 nucleotides line up with TRBD1. J lost 0 bases, V lost 1 base, and 1 base had no gene match. Per the germline V gene, CDR1 is SGHKS and CDR2 is YYEKEE (reference sequence). The length of the CDR3 is 17 residues. The CDR3 sequence: CASSLWDRGSGANVLTF. DNA of the CDR3: TGTGCCAGCAGCTTGTGGGACAGGGGCTCTGGGGCCAACGTCCTGACTTTC.

The sample holds a few counts of this clonotype. This chain joins TRBV7-2 and TRBJ2-7, with 8 bases that match TRBD1. This CDR3 contains 14 residues. V was clipped by 5 bases and J by 7 bases; unmatched bases: 10. Germline V gene lookup returns CDR1 SGHTA and CDR2 FQGNSA. CDR3 residues: CASSTLTGDGEQYF. CDR3 nucleotide sequence: TGTGCCAGCAGCACCCTGACAGGGGATGGGGAGCAGTACTTC.

CDR3 in DNA: TGTGCCAGCAGTTACTCCAGGGGGCCCTACGAGCAGTACTTC. Protein sequence: CASSYSRGPYEQYF. The chain links TRBV6-5 to TRBJ2-7, with 8 bases aligning to TRBD1. Trimming removed 0 bases from V and 2 bases from J; junction bases left unmatched: 0. CDR3 size: 14 residues. CDR1 and CDR2 from the germline V gene are MNHEY and SVGAGI.

The chain employs TRBV3-1 and TRBJ2-2; D is perhaps TRBD1 or TRBD2 (5 bases each). This CDR3 spans 15 amino acids. V lost 0 bases, J lost 7 bases, and 12 bases lay in between. Germline values: CDR1 LGHDT, CDR2 YNNKEL (reference sequence). The CDR3 nucleotides read TGTGCCAGCAGCCAAGATTGGGGGTTGGGCGGGGAGCTGTTTTTT. Its translation is CASSQDWGLGGELFF.

The chain joins TRBV6-1 to TRBJ1-2, with TRBD1 identical over 10 bases. CDR1 and CDR2 (germline): MNHNS, SASEGT. This CDR3 has 15 amino acids. V gave up 6 bases and J gave up 5 bases; unmatched junction bases: 9. CDR3 region: CASSSGTGVGYGYTF. The CDR3 region has the DNA TGTGCCAGCAGCTCCGGGACAGGGGTTGGGTATGGCTACACCTTC.

In this sample, this clonotype turned up a few times. V gene TRBV20-1 combines with J gene TRBJ2-3, with D possibly TRBD1 on 6 matching bases. V shed 5 bases and J shed 0 bases, with 12 bases lying between them. The germline V gene encodes CDR1 DFQATT and CDR2 SNEGSKA (reference sequence). CDR3 length: 14 amino acids. The CDR3 reads CSAAGQRSTDTQYF. In nucleotides, the CDR3 is TGCAGTGCTGCCGGACAGCGTAGCACAGATACGCAGTATTTT.

The chain couples TRBV18 to TRBJ2-5, with 9 bases lining up with TRBD2. CDR3 size: 16 residues. Trimming took 3 bases from V and 2 from J; bases not matched to a gene: 7. Germline loops: CDR1 KGHSH, CDR2 LQKENI. CDR3 protein: CASSPGLLAGQETQYF. Here the CDR3 DNA reads TGTGCCAGCTCACCCGGCCTACTAGCGGGTCAAGAGACCCAGTACTTC.

The table lists this clonotype with a few counts. The chain carries TRBV4-2 and TRBJ2-5; no reliable D call. Germline CDR1 LGHNA, CDR2 YNFKEQ. The CDR3 has 14 amino acids. V was pared by 1 base and J by 5 bases, with 11 bases between. The CDR3 sequence: CASSQGGTGETQYF. CDR3 nucleotide sequence: TGTGCCAGCAGCCAAGGGGGTACCGGGGAGACCCAGTACTTC.

The gene calls are TRBV5-1 and TRBJ2-5, with D perhaps TRBD1 (6 bases). Looked up from germline, CDR1 is SGHRS and CDR2 is YFSETQ. Trimming removed 4 bases at V and 3 bases at J, with 13 bases between. The CDR3 extends over 14 amino acids. The CDR3, as DNA: TGCGCCAGCAGCCGGACTCGACAGGAAGAGACCCAGTACTTC. Its translation: CASSRTRQEETQYF.

This clonotype was detected a few times. This chain uses TRBV4-3 with TRBJ2-3; D is unresolved. The length of the CDR3 is 14 residues. Germline assignment: CDR1 LGHNA and CDR2 YSLEER. V was clipped by 4 bases and J by 1 base, with 9 bases between them. As DNA, the CDR3 is TGCGCCAGCAGCCGAATGTATGGCACAGATACGCAGTATTTT. It is translated as CASSRMYGTDTQYF.

This chain connects TRBV29-1 to TRBJ2-7; D is unclear. Trimming took 5 bases from V and 0 from J, leaving 8 bases between them. CDR3 size: 12 residues. The germline V gene encodes CDR1 SQVTM and CDR2 ANQGSEA. The CDR3 DNA is TGCAGCGTTCTGGCAGGCTCCTACGAGCAGTACTTC. Protein sequence: CSVLAGSYEQYF.

This clonotype was detected many times. The chain links TRBV29-1 to TRBJ2-3; D gene ambiguous. Trimming removed 4 bases from V and 2 bases from J, with 7 bases in between. CDR1 and CDR2 (germline): SQVTM, ANQGSEA. The CDR3 length is 12 residues. The CDR3: CSVGTATDTQYF. The CDR3 DNA follows: TGCAGCGTTGGGACGGCCACAGATACGCAGTATTTT.

CDR3 coding DNA: TGTGCCAGCAGCAAAAGAACCGGGACAGGGAGGAACATTCAGTACTTC. Translation gives CASSKRTGTGRNIQYF. The gene calls are TRBV3-1 and TRBJ2-4, with 9 bases aligning to TRBD1. The CDR3 loop spans 16 amino acids. V trimming: 5 bases; J trimming: 7 bases; junction bases outside the gene matches: 12. Germline CDR1 reads LGHDT; CDR2 reads YNNKEL (reference sequence).

This clonotype turned up a few times. The chain links TRBV4-1 to TRBJ2-5, with TRBD2 identical over 9 bases. J gave up 5 bases and V 6 bases, and 10 bases lay outside the gene matches. CDR3 size: 15 residues. Germline V gives CDR1 MGHRA, CDR2 YSYEKL. For the CDR3, the DNA is TGCGCCAGCAGACCCCAAGCGGGGGGCGGGGAGACCCAGTACTTC. Encoded protein: CASRPQAGGGETQYF.

The table lists this clonotype with a few counts. V and J are TRBV7-6 and TRBJ2-7; D is undetermined. Germline V gene sequence: CDR1 SGHVS, CDR2 FNYEAQ. The germline V and J ends were trimmed by 1 base and 2 bases, with 12 bases remaining between them. This CDR3 contains 15 residues. The DNA of the CDR3 is TGTGCCAGCAGCTTAGAGGCCGCCAGAGCCTACGAGCAGTACTTC. Encoded protein: CASSLEAARAYEQYF. Complete variable domain (other parts from reference TRBV7-6 and TRBJ2-7): GAGVSQSPRYKVTKRGQDVALRCDPISGHVSLYWYRQALGQGPEFLTYFNYEAQQDKSGLPNDRFSAERPEGSISTLTIQRTEQRDSAMYRCASSLEAARAYEQYFGPGTRLTVT.

This clonotype was counted at least ten times. V gene TRBV15 combines with J gene TRBJ1-6, with a weak D call TRBD1 (6 bases). This CDR3 is built from 14 residues. V gave up 0 bases and J gave up 6 bases, with 6 bases separating them. Per germline, CDR1 LNHNV and CDR2 YYDKDF (reference sequence). CDR3 loop: CATSREGANSPLHF. In DNA form, the CDR3 reads TGTGCCACCAGCAGAGAGGGGGCTAATTCACCCCTCCACTTT.

This clonotype was detected a few times. V gene TRBV4-1 combines with J gene TRBJ2-1; unclear D gene. This CDR3 region has 14 residues. Germline loops: CDR1 MGHRA, CDR2 YSYEKL. V shed 0 bases and J shed 14 bases, with 17 bases lying between them. CDR3 in DNA: TGCGCCAGCAGCCAAGAGGAAGGTTTTTATAGTAAGTTCTTC. Its translation is CASSQEEGFYSKFF.

This clonotype was detected only a few times. The chain joins TRBV9 to TRBJ2-1; TRBD1 is a possible D gene (6 bases). Germline V gives CDR1 SGDLS, CDR2 YYNGEE. Trimming stripped 0 bases from V and 6 bases from J, with 19 bases between. The CDR3 spans 17 residues. CDR3 sequence: CASSVGLGATYGNEQFF. The CDR3 DNA reads as TGTGCCAGCAGCGTAGGTTTGGGGGCAACGTATGGCAATGAGCAGTTCTTC.

This clonotype was picked up a small number of times. The V call is TRBV4-1, the J call TRBJ1-2; D is ambiguous. The germline gives CDR1 MGHRA, CDR2 YSYEKL. V dropped 3 bases and J dropped 8 bases, with 19 bases sitting between them. The CDR3 consists of 15 residues. CDR3 sequence: CASSHRDGRSGGYTF. For the CDR3, the DNA is TGCGCCAGCAGCCATCGCGACGGGAGATCGGGAGGCTACACCTTC.

This sequence joins TRBV6-2 or TRBV6-3 and TRBJ2-2, with 9 bases that match TRBD1. Trimming took 6 bases from V and 5 from J; bases not matched to a gene: 10. The V gene's germline CDR1 is MNHEY and CDR2 SVGEGT. CDR3 length: 16 residues. In DNA form, the CDR3 reads TGTGCCAGCAGACCGGGACAGGGAAAATCAACCGGGGAGCTGTTTTTT. As protein: CASRPGQGKSTGELFF.

This clonotype came up a few times. The rearrangement joins TRBV7-2 to TRBJ1-2; D gene uncertain. Germline values: CDR1 SGHTA, CDR2 FQGNSA. The germline V and J ends were trimmed by 8 bases and 0 bases, with 13 bases remaining between them. The CDR3 loop spans 14 amino acids. CDR3 loop: CASSPRPTNYGYTF. The CDR3 DNA follows: TGTGCCAGCTCCCCCCGCCCCACTAACTATGGCTACACCTTC.

This chain connects TRBV7-8 to TRBJ1-4; possibly TRBD1 for D (5 bases). Germline V gene lookup returns CDR1 SGHVS and CDR2 FQNEAQ. The CDR3 consists of 16 residues. The V end lost 6 bases, the J end lost 2 bases, and 16 bases lay between the germline ends. As DNA, the CDR3 is TGTGCCAGCAGTATTCGGGGGGGAGCGACTAATGAAAAACTGTTTTTT. Its translation is CASSIRGGATNEKLFF.

This clonotype was detected only a few times. This chain joins TRBV4-2 and TRBJ2-1; D gene uncertain. This CDR3 is built from 12 residues. V was pared by 5 bases and J by 8 bases, with 10 bases between. The germline CDR1 and CDR2 sequences are LGHNA and YNFKEQ. Here the CDR3 DNA reads TGTGCCAGCAGCTTCCTAAAGGATGAGCAGTTCTTC. It encodes CASSFLKDEQFF.

The chain is built from TRBV12-3 or TRBV12-4 and TRBJ2-7; 13 bases fit TRBD2. This CDR3 contains 16 residues. V was clipped by 7 bases and J by 5 bases; unmatched bases: 11. This CDR3 reads CASMKRTSGSKHEQYF. The CDR3 DNA sequence: TGTGCCAGCATGAAGCGGACTAGCGGGAGTAAACACGAGCAGTACTTC.